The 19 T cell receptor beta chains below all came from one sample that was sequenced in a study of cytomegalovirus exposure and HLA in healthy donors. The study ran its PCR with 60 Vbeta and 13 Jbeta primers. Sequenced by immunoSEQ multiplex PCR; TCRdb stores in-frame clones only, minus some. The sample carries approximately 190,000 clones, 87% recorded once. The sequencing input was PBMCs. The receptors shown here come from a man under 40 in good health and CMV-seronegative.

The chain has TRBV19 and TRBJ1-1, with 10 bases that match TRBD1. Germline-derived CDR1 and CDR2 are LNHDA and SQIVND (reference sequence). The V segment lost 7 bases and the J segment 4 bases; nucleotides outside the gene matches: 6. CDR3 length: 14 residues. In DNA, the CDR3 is TGTGCCAGTAAGGTCGACAGGGGGCCCACTGAAGCTTTCTTT. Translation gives CASKVDRGPTEAFF.

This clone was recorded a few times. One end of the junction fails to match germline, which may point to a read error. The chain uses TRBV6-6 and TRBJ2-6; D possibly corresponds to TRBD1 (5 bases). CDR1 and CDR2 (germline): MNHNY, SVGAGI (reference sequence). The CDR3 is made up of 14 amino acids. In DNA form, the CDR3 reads TGTGCCAGCAGTCGGACATCTGCGGCCAACGTCCTGACTTTC. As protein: CASSRTSAANVLTF.

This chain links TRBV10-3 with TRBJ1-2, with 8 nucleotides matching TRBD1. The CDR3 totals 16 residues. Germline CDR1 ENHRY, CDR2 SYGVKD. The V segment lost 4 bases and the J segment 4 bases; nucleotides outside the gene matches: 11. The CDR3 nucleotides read TGTGCCATCAGTGGTCCAGGGGGCGTTGGGCTCTATGGCTACACCTTC. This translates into CAISGPGGVGLYGYTF.

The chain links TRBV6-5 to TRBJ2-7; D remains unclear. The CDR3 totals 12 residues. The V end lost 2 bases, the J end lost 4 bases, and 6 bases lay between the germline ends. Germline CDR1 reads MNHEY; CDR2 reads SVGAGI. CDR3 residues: CASSYPPYEQYF. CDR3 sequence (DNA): TGTGCCAGCAGTTACCCCCCGTACGAGCAGTACTTC.

CDR3: CASSGTSGSLAQYF. CDR3 DNA: TGTGCCAGCAGTGGAACTAGCGGGAGTTTAGCGCAGTACTTC. V gene TRBV2 combines with J gene TRBJ2-7, with 11 nucleotides matching TRBD2. With V trimmed by 4 bases and J by 9 bases, 8 bases remained unmatched. Germline V gene sequence: CDR1 SNHLY, CDR2 FYNNEI. The CDR3 is made up of 14 amino acids. The full variable domain, completed using reference TRBV2 and TRBJ2-7, is EPEVTQTPSHQVTQMGQEVILRCVPISNHLYFYWYRQILGQKVEFLVSFYNNEISEKSEIFDDQFSVERPDGSNFTLKIRSTKLEDSAMYFCASSGTSGSLAQYFGPGTRLTVT.

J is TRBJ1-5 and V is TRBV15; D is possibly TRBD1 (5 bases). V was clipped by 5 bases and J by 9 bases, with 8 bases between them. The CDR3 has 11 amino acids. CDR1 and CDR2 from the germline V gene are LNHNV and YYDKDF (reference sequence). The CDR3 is CATSAGGPQHF. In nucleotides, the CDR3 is TGTGCCACCAGCGCGGGGGGGCCCCAGCATTTT.

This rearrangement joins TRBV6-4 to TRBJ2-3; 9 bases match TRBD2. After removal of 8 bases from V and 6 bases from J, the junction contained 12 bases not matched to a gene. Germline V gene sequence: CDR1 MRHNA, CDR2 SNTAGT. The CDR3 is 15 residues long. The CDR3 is CASSFLAGGADTQYF. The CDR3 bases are TGTGCCAGCTCCTTCCTGGCGGGGGGGGCTGATACGCAGTATTTT.

In nucleotides, the CDR3 is TGTGCCAGCCCAGGGGACAGGGGCGGCTACACCTTC. This encodes CASPGDRGGYTF. This chain connects TRBV21-1 to TRBJ1-2; the table's D call, TRBD1, has no DNA check behind it. TRBV21-1 is recorded as a pseudogene. CDR3 length: 12 residues.

Here the CDR3 reads CASSPSPYSAAYF. The CDR3 coding sequence is TGTGCCAGCAGTCCCAGTCCCTACTCGGCGGCGTACTTC. The J gene is TRBJ2-7, the V gene TRBV14, with D unclear. The germline V gene has CDR1 SGHDN and CDR2 FVKESK. The CDR3 consists of 13 residues. V was cut by 6 bases and J by 12 bases, with 21 bases left in between.

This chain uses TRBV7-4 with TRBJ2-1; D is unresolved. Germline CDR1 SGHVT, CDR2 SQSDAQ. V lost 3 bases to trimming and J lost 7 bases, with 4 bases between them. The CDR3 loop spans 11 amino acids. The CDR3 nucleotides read TGTGCCAGCAGCTTGAGGAATGAGCAGTTCTTC. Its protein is CASSLRNEQFF.

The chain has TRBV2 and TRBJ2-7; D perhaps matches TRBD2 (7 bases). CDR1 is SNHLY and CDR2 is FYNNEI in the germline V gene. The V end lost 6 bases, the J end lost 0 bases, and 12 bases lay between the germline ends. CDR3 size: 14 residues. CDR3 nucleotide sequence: TGTGCCAGCAGCGGGAGGACAGACTCCTACGAGCAGTACTTC. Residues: CASSGRTDSYEQYF.

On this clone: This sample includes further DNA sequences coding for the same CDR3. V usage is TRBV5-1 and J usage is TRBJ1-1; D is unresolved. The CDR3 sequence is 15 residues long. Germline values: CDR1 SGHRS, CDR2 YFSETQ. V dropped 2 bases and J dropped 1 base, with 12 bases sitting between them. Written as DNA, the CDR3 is TGCGCCAGCAGCTTAGGAGATTTACCGAACACTGAAGCTTTCTTT. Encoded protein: CASSLGDLPNTEAFF.

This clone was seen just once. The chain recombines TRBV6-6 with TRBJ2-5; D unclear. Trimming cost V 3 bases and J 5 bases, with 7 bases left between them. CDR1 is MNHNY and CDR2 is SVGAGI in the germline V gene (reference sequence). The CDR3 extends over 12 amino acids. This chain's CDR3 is CASSYFRETQYF. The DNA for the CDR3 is TGTGCCAGCAGTTATTTTCGGGAGACCCAGTACTTC.

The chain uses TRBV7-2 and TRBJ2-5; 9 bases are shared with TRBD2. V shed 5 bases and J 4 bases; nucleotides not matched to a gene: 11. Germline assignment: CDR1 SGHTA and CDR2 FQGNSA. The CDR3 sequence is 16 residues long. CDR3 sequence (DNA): TGTGCCAGCAGCCAAAACCGGCGGGAGGGGGTAGAGACCCAGTACTTC. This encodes CASSQNRREGVETQYF.

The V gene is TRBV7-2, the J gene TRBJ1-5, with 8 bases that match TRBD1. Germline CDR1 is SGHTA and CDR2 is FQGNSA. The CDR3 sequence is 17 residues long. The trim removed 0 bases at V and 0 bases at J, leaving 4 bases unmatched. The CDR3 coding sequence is TGTGCCAGCAGCTTAGCTGGCAGGGGGCCTAGCAATCAGCCCCAGCATTTT. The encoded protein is CASSLAGRGPSNQPQHF.

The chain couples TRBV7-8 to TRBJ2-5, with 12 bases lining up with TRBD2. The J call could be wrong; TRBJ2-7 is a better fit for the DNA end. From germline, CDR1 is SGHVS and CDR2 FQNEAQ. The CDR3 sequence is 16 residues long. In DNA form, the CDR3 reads TGTGCCAGCAGGAAACGACTAGCGGGAGCCTTGTACGAGCAGTACTTC. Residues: CASRKRLAGALYEQYF.

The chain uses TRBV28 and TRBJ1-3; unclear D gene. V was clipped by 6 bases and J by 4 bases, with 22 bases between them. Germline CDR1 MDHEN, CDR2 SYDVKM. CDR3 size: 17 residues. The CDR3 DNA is TGTGCCAGCAGCCCGTTAGGTAACCGGGGATCCGGAAACACCATATATTTT. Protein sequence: CASSPLGNRGSGNTIYF.

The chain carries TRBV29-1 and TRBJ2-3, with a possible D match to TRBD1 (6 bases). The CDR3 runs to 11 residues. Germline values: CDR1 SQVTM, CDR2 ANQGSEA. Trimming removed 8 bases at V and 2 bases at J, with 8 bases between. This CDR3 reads CSTGTTDTQYF. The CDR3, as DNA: TGCAGCACAGGGACCACAGATACGCAGTATTTT.

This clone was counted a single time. The CDR3 sequence is CATTTGTKFQYF. Here the CDR3 DNA reads TGTGCCACCACTACCGGGACTAAATTCCAGTACTTC. This chain uses TRBV28 with TRBJ2-7; the match to TRBD2 covers 7 bases. The CDR3 length is 12 residues. The trim removed 10 bases at V and 10 bases at J, leaving 13 bases unmatched. Germline-derived CDR1 and CDR2 are MDHEN and SYDVKM.